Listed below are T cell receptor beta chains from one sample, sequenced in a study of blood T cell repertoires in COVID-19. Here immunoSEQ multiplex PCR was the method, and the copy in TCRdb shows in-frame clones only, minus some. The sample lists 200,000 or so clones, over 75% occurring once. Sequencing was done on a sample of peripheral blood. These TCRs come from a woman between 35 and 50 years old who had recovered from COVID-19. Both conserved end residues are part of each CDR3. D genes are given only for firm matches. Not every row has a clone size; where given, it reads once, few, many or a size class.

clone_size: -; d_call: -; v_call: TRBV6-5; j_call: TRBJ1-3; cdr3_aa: CASSRGGSGNTIYF; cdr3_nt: TGTGCCAGCAGTCGGGGAGGCTCTGGAAACACCATATATTTT
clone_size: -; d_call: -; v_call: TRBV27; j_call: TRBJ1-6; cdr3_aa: CASSLLVGGGSSPLHF; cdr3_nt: TGTGCCAGCAGTTTATTAGTAGGGGGAGGGAGTTCACCCCTCCACTTT
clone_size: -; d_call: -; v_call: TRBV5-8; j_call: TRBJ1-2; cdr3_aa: CASSPGQRTNYGYTF; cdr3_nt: TGTGCCAGCAGCCCTGGACAGCGAACTAACTATGGCTACACCTTC
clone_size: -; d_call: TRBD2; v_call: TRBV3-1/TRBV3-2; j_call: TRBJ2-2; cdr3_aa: CASSQGGGPGELFF; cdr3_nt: TGTGCCAGCAGCCAAGGGGGGGGACCCGGGGAGCTGTTTTTT
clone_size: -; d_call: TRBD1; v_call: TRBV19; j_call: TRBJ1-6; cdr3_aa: CASSITGAWNSPLHF; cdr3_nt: TGTGCCAGTAGTATAACAGGGGCTTGGAATTCACCCCTCCACTTT
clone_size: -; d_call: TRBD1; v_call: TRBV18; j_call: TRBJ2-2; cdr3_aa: CASSPIGQGNTGELFF; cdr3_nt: TGTGCCAGCTCACCGATCGGACAGGGCAACACCGGGGAGCTGTTTTTT
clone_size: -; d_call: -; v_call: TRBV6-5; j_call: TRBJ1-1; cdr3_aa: CASSLDRSGSRTEAFF; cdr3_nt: TGTGCCAGCAGTTTAGACAGGTCCGGATCTAGGACTGAAGCTTTCTTT
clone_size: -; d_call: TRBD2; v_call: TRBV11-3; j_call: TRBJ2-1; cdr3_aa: CASSLSYASGNEQFF; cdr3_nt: TGTGCCAGCAGCTTATCGTACGCTAGCGGGAATGAGCAGTTCTTC
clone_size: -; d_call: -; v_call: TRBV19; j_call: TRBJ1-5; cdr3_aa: CASSGTVNQPQHF; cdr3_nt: TGTGCCAGTAGTGGCACAGTAAATCAGCCCCAGCATTTT
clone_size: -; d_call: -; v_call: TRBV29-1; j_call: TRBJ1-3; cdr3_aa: CSVERGNTIYF; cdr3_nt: TGCAGCGTTGAGCGAGGAAACACCATATATTTT
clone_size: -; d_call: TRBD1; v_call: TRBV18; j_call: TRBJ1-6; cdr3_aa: CASSPFSRQGHNSPLHF; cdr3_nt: TGTGCCAGCTCACCATTCTCTCGACAGGGCCATAATTCACCCCTCCACTTT
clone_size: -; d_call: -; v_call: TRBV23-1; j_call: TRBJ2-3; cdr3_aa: CASSLVGLGWISGTDTQYF; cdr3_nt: TGCGCCAGCAGTCTTGTGGGACTTGGATGGATTTCGGGCACAGATACGCAGTATTTT
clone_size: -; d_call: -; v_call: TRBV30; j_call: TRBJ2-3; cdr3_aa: CAWNDSPSSTDTQYF; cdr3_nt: TGTGCCTGGAACGACAGTCCATCTAGCACAGATACGCAGTATTTT
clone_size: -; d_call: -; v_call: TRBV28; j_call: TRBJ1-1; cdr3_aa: CASSSTPVLEAFF; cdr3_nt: TGTGCCAGCAGTTCCACCCCGGTTTTAGAAGCTTTCTTT
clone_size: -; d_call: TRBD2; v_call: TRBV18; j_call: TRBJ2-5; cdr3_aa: CASSPGLAGEEGTQYF; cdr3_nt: TGTGCCAGCTCACCCGGACTAGCGGGAGAAGAAGGGACCCAGTACTTC
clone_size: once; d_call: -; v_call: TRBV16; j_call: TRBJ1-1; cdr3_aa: CASSQSLSNTEAFF; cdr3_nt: TGTGCCAGCAGCCAGTCTCTGTCGAACACTGAAGCTTTCTTT
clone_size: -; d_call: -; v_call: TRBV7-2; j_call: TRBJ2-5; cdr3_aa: CASSIYSGRQETQYF; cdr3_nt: TGTGCCAGCAGCATATATAGCGGAAGGCAAGAGACCCAGTACTTC
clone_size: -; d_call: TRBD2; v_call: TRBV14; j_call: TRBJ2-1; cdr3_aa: CASSLLAGDLYNEQFF; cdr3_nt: TGTGCCAGCAGCCTACTAGCGGGAGATTTATACAATGAGCAGTTCTTC
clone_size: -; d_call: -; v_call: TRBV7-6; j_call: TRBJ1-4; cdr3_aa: CASSLRLLGEKLFF; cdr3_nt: TGTGCCAGCAGCCTCCGACTCTTGGGTGAAAAACTGTTTTTT
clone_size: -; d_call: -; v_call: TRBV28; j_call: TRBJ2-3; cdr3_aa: CASSFGQVLTDTQYF; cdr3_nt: TGTGCCAGCAGTTTCGGCCAGGTCCTAACAGATACGCAGTATTTT
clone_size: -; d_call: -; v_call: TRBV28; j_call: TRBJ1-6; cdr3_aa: CASSPGGASDISPLHF; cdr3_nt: TGTGCCAGCAGTCCCGGGGGAGCGAGTGATATTTCACCCCTCCACTTT
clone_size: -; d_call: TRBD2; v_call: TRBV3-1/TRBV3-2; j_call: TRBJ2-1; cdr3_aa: CASQASGNQLFF; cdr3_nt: TGTGCCAGCCAGGCTAGCGGGAACCAGCTGTTCTTC
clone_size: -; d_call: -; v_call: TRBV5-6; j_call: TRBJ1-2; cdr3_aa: CASSFRRGGDYGYTF; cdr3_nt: TGTGCCAGCAGCTTTCGTCGGGGAGGGGATTATGGCTACACCTTC